This T cell receptor beta chain was documented in a study of PD-1 blockade in classical Hodgkin lymphoma. Every patient relapsed after autologous stem cell transplantation, and brentuximab vedotin exposure varied. Here immunoSEQ multiplex PCR was the method, and the copy in TCRdb shows in-frame clones only, minus some. The top ten clones hold just over 9% of a sample with fewer than 80,000 clones, 71% of them seen once. The sequence was obtained from a human donor with classical Hodgkin lymphoma. Sequenced material: peripheral blood mononuclear cells (PBMCs), taken before the second cycle of nivolumab.

The CDR3 bases are TGCGCCAGCAGCTCCGGGGCCTTCTATGGCTACACCTTC. This encodes CASSSGAFYGYTF. The V gene is TRBV5-1, the J gene TRBJ1-2; D is perhaps TRBD1 (5 bases). The CDR3 has 13 amino acids. The V gene's germline CDR1 is SGHRS and CDR2 YFSETQ. V was trimmed by 3 bases and J by 4 bases, leaving 10 bases between them.